This paragraph covers one T cell receptor beta chain sequence. No antigen is known for it. This entry is derived from a study of PD-1 blockade in classical Hodgkin lymphoma. In the study overall: Intravenous delivery of nivolumab at 3 mg/kg to patients occurred every 2 weeks. Study-wide results and caveats: By C4D1 there was a significant rise in CD4+ TCR diversity but not in CD8+ TCR diversity. Newly diagnosed patients had diversity similar to the baseline diversity of complete responders.

Time point described: cycle 4 day 1 (C4D1), after six to seven weeks of nivolumab. All the patients suffered relapse after autologous stem cell transplantation, and brentuximab vedotin exposure differed. Complete response, partial response or progressive disease was each patient's best response. The repertoire was sequenced with immunoSEQ multiplex PCR; TCRdb's copy has only in-frame clones and lacks some. Altogether tens of thousands of clones are present, 70% to 90% being singletons, with the ten largest covering roughly 8.8%. This CDR3 spans 14 amino acids. Trimming removed 4 bases from V and 7 bases from J, with 13 bases in between. The germline gives CDR1 MNHEY, CDR2 SMNVEV (reference sequence).

The clonotype comes from a human donor with classical Hodgkin lymphoma. The J gene is TRBJ2-2, the V gene TRBV27, with D tentatively TRBD1 or TRBD2 (6 bases each). The material sequenced was peripheral blood mononuclear cells (PBMCs), taken before the fourth cycle of nivolumab. The CDR3 is CASSSYGGGGELFF. The CDR3 bases are TGTGCCAGCAGTTCATACGGGGGCGGCGGGGAGCTGTTTTTT.